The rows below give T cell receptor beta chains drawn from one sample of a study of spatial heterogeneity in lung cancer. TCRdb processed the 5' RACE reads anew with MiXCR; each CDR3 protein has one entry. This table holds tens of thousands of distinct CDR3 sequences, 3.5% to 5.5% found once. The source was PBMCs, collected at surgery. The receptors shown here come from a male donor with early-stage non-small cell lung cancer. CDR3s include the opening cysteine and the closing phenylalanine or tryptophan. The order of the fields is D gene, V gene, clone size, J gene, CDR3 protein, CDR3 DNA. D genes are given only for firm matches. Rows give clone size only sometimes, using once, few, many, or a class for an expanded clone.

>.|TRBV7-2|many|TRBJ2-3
CASERGAHTQYF
TGTGCGAGCGAAAGAGGGGCGCATACGCAGTATTTT
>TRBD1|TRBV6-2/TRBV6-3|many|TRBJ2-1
CASSYPNRGRGAVDEQFF
TGTGCCAGCAGTTACCCTAACAGGGGGCGCGGGGCGGTCGATGAGCAGTTCTTC
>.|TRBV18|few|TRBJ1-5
CASSPQMRQRQPQHF
TGTGCCAGCTCACCACAGATGCGTCAGCGTCAGCCCCAGCATTTT
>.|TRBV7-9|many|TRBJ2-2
CASSPGTTNTGELFF
TGTGCCAGCAGCCCCGGGACAACGAACACCGGGGAGCTGTTTTTT
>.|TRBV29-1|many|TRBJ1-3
CSVENSQAGGNTIYF
TGCAGCGTTGAAAACTCTCAGGCTGGGGGAAACACCATATATTTT
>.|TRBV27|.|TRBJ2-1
CARGGPGNNEQFF
TGTGCCAGAGGGGGGCCCGGAAACAATGAGCAGTTCTTC
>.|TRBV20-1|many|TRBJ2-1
CSARSIRSDSYNEQFF
TGCAGTGCTAGATCAATCAGGAGCGACTCCTACAATGAGCAGTTCTTC
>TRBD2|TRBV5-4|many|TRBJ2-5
CASRPQLAGNQETQYF
TGTGCCAGCAGGCCGCAACTAGCGGGGAACCAAGAGACCCAGTACTTC
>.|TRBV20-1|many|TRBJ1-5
CSATKGGGIDQPQHF
TGCAGTGCTACTAAGGGAGGGGGGATTGATCAGCCCCAGCATTTT
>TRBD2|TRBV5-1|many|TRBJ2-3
CASSLGLAGGTTDTQYF
TGCGCCAGCAGCCTCGGACTAGCGGGGGGCACCACAGATACGCAGTATTTT
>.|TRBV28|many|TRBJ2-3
CASSLYRGSSDTQYF
TGTGCCAGCAGTTTGTATAGGGGATCGTCAGATACGCAGTATTTT
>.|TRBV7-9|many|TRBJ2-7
CASSSNVQGEQYF
TGTGCCAGCAGCTCAAACGTCCAGGGGGAGCAGTACTTC
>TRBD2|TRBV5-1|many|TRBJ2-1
CASSAPGTSGRGNEQFF
TGCGCCAGCAGCGCCCCCGGGACTAGCGGGAGAGGTAATGAGCAGTTCTTC
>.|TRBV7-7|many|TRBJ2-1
CASSLGRTYNEQFF
TGTGCCAGCAGTTTAGGGCGCACCTACAATGAGCAGTTCTTC
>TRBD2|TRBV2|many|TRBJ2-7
CASSEWGGRLITYEQYF
TGTGCCAGCAGTGAGTGGGGGGGACGGTTAATTACCTACGAGCAGTACTTC
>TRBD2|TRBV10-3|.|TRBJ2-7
CAIRGTSVPGEQYF
TGTGCCATCAGGGGGACTAGCGTACCCGGGGAGCAGTACTTC
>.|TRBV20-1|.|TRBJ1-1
CSARGTLSSEAFF
TGCAGTGCCCGGGGCACTCTGTCCTCTGAAGCTTTCTTT
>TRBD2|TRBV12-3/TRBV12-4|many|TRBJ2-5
CASTRDGGAETQYF
TGTGCCAGCACCCGGGACGGGGGGGCAGAGACCCAGTACTTC
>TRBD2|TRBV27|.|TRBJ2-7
CASSLSIGGSYEQYF
TGTGCCAGCAGTTTATCGATCGGGGGGAGTTACGAGCAGTACTTC
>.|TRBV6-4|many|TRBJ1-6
CASSDGIGPLHF
TGTGCCAGCAGTGACGGGATCGGGCCCCTCCACTTT
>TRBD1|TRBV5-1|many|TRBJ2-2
CASRSAGGMAGELFF
TGCGCCAGCAGGTCGGCAGGGGGTATGGCCGGGGAGCTGTTTTTT
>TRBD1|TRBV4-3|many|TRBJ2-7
CASSHPGQGRYEQYF
TGCGCCAGCAGCCACCCTGGACAGGGAAGGTACGAGCAGTACTTC
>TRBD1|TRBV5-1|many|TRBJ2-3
CASSLEGQPTDTQYF
TGCGCCAGCAGCTTGGAGGGACAGCCGACAGATACGCAGTATTTT
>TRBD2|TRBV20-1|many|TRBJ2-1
CSAREAGGPKNEQFF
TGCAGTGCTAGAGAAGCGGGAGGGCCGAAGAATGAGCAGTTCTTC
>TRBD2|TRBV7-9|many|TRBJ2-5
CASSPEGTSSQTQYF
TGTGCCAGCAGCCCTGAAGGGACTAGCTCCCAGACCCAGTACTTC
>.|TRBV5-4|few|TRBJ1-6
CASSYGHSYNSPLHF
TGTGCCAGCAGCTACGGCCACTCCTATAATTCACCCCTCCACTTT
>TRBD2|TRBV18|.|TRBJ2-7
CASSPKIAGGSYEQYF
TGTGCCAGCTCACCAAAAATAGCGGGAGGATCCTACGAGCAGTACTTC
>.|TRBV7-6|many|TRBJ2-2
CASSLESQSGELFF
TGTGCCAGCAGCTTAGAATCTCAGTCCGGGGAGCTGTTTTTT
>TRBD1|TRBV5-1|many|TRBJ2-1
CASSLNDRDNEQFF
TGCGCCAGCAGCTTAAACGACAGGGACAATGAGCAGTTCTTC
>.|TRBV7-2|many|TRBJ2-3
CASSPGPIDTQYF
TGTGCCAGCAGCCCGGGACCCATAGATACGCAGTATTTT
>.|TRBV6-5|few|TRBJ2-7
CASSPGFLSYEQYF
TGTGCCAGCAGTCCAGGGTTCTTGTCCTACGAGCAGTACTTC
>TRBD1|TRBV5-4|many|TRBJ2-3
CASSTRGQDTQYF
TGTGCCAGCAGCACCAGGGGGCAGGATACGCAGTATTTT